The next 28 T cell receptor beta chains were all read from a single sample in a study of PD-L1 blockade in urothelial cancer. Here immunoSEQ multiplex PCR was the method, and the copy in TCRdb shows in-frame clones only, minus some. Of roughly 50,000 clones listed, over 75% were seen once; the top ten hold less than 20%. Stated time point: pretreatment peripheral blood. Sequencing was performed on PBMCs, taken around atezolizumab (anti-PD-L1) treatment. These receptors all come from a man between 65 and 85 years old with urothelial cancer.

The chain couples TRBV4-1 to TRBJ2-1; 12 positions agree with TRBD2. Looked up from germline, CDR1 is MGHRA and CDR2 is YSYEKL. The CDR3 length is 16 residues. V lost 0 bases, J lost 7 bases, and 4 bases stayed unmatched. The chain's CDR3 is CASSQERLAGGNEQFF. The CDR3 region has the DNA TGCGCCAGCAGCCAAGAGCGTCTAGCGGGAGGGAATGAGCAGTTCTTC.

The chain recombines TRBV10-2 with TRBJ2-5; D gene uncertain. Trimming removed 0 bases at V and 4 bases at J, with 3 bases between. CDR3 length: 12 amino acids. Germline loops: CDR1 WSHSY, CDR2 SAAADI. CDR3 nucleotide sequence: TGCGCCAGCAGTGAGTCTAGAGAGACCCAGTACTTC. This translates into CASSESRETQYF.

The gene calls are TRBV5-1 and TRBJ1-5; D is unclear. The germline V gene has CDR1 SGHRS and CDR2 YFSETQ. The CDR3 is 14 residues long. V was shortened by 2 bases and J by 2 bases, with 8 bases between the two germline ends. CDR3 amino acids: CASSFPGGNQPQHF. CDR3 coding DNA: TGCGCCAGCAGCTTCCCCGGGGGCAATCAGCCCCAGCATTTT. Using reference TRBV5-1 and TRBJ1-5 for the parts outside the CDR3, the full variable domain is KAGVTQTPRYLIKTRGQQVTLSCSPISGHRSVSWYQQTPGQGLQFLFEYFSETQRNKGNFPGRFSGRQFSNSRSEMNVSTLELGDSALYLCASSFPGGNQPQHFGDGTRLSIL.

This clone was recorded only once. V and J are TRBV5-1 and TRBJ2-7, with 12 bases lining up with TRBD2. Germline CDR1 reads SGHRS; CDR2 reads YFSETQ. The CDR3 length is 16 residues. With V trimmed by 0 bases and J by 3 bases, 4 bases remained unmatched. The CDR3 protein is CASSLGTSGTSYEQYF. The DNA of the CDR3 is TGCGCCAGCAGCTTGGGGACTAGCGGGACTAGCTACGAGCAGTACTTC.

CDR3 loop: CASSRQGGETQYF. Written as DNA, the CDR3 is TGTGCCAGTAGTAGACAGGGAGGAGAGACCCAGTACTTC. The chain combines TRBV19 with TRBJ2-5; maybe TRBD1 (7 bases). The CDR3 is 13 amino acids. Trimming removed 4 bases at V and 4 bases at J, with 10 bases between. Germline values: CDR1 LNHDA, CDR2 SQIVND (reference sequence).

V gene TRBV4-2 combines with J gene TRBJ2-7, with 7 bases matching TRBD1. The junction had 9 bases not matched to a gene; V was cut back by 4 bases and J by 6 bases. The CDR3 has 14 residues. The germline V gene encodes CDR1 LGHNA and CDR2 YNFKEQ. In nucleotides, the CDR3 is TGTGCCAGCAGCCTCGGGACAGAGCAGAGCGAGCAGTACTTC. Translated, it gives CASSLGTEQSEQYF.

The V gene is TRBV27, the J gene TRBJ1-1; 8 bases agree with TRBD1. Trimming cost V 3 bases and J 1 base; bases outside gene matches: 7. Looked up from germline, CDR1 is MNHEY and CDR2 is SMNVEV (reference sequence). This CDR3 comprises 16 residues. Here the CDR3 reads CASSFSQTGENTEAFF. The CDR3 bases are TGTGCCAGCAGTTTTTCGCAGACAGGGGAGAACACTGAAGCTTTCTTT.

This chain uses TRBV10-1 with TRBJ2-2; a possible D gene is TRBD1 (6 bases). CDR3 length: 15 amino acids. V shed 6 bases and J shed 6 bases, with 17 bases lying between them. CDR1 WNHNN and CDR2 SYGVQD come from the germline V gene (reference sequence). In nucleotides, the CDR3 is TGCGCCAGCAGCCGCGATCTATCAGGGGCCGGGGAGCTGTTTTTT. It is translated as CASSRDLSGAGELFF.

The chain carries TRBV19 and TRBJ2-1, with D tentatively TRBD2 (6 bases). This CDR3 has 15 amino acids. The V and J ends lost 4 bases and 6 bases respectively, with 16 bases between them. Germline V gives CDR1 LNHDA, CDR2 SQIVND (reference sequence). Written as DNA, the CDR3 is TGTGCCAGTAGTAATTCCGGGAGAGAACTCAATGAGCAGTTCTTC. It encodes CASSNSGRELNEQFF.

The rearrangement uses TRBV21-1 and TRBJ2-5; the table's D call of TRBD1 was not tested on the DNA. TRBV21-1 corresponds to a pseudogene. This CDR3 comprises 12 residues. CDR3: CAYRQGKETQYF. CDR3 nucleotides: TGTGCCTACCGACAGGGTAAAGAGACCCAGTACTTC.

The chain is built from TRBV7-9 and TRBJ2-1; 8 nucleotides align to TRBD2. This CDR3 has 18 residues. V gave up 5 bases and J gave up 0 bases; unmatched junction bases: 12. The germline CDR1 and CDR2 sequences are SEHNR and FQNEAQ (reference sequence). CDR3 coding DNA: TGTGCCAGCAGCCCCCCCGGGGGAGCGGGGGCCTCCTACAATGAGCAGTTCTTC. Its protein is CASSPPGGAGASYNEQFF.

V gene TRBV6-5 combines with J gene TRBJ2-2, with TRBD2 matching 8 bases. Germline assignment: CDR1 MNHEY and CDR2 SVGAGI. The CDR3 is 15 residues long. Trimming at V came to 8 bases and at J to 0 bases, leaving 5 bases not matched to a gene. The CDR3, as DNA: TGTGCCAGCCGGGGGCGGGAGGCGAACACCGGGGAGCTGTTTTTT. Its protein is CASRGREANTGELFF.

This clone came up a few times. The CDR3 region has the DNA TGTGCCAGCAGCCTGGACAGGGGACATGGCTACACCTTC. Its protein is CASSLDRGHGYTF. This chain joins TRBV7-2 and TRBJ1-2; 9 bases fit TRBD1. V lost 5 bases to trimming and J lost 6 bases; unmatched junction nucleotides: 4. The CDR3 length is 13 residues. Germline V gene data show CDR1 as SGHTA and CDR2 as FQGNSA.

The J gene is TRBJ2-1, the V gene TRBV9; perhaps TRBD1 as D (6 bases). Trimming shortened V by 0 bases and J by 13 bases, and 14 bases separated the two germline ends. Germline lookup yields CDR1 SGDLS and CDR2 YYNGEE. There are 13 residues in the CDR3. The CDR3 spells CASSVGQGMEQFF. Here the CDR3 DNA reads TGTGCCAGCAGCGTAGGGCAGGGGATGGAACAGTTCTTC.

V and J are TRBV27 and TRBJ1-3, with 7 bases that match TRBD1. CDR1 and CDR2 (germline): MNHEY, SMNVEV (reference sequence). V lost 5 bases and J lost 3; bases outside the gene matches: 4. CDR3 length: 14 amino acids. This CDR3 is CASSRQGYGNTIYF. For the CDR3, the DNA is TGTGCCAGCAGTCGACAGGGTTATGGAAACACCATATATTTT.

The rearrangement links TRBV11-2 to TRBJ1-2; TRBD1 agrees at 7 bases. Trimming took 5 bases from V and 5 from J; bases not matched to a gene: 5. The CDR3 is 13 amino acids. Germline CDR1 SGHAT, CDR2 FQNNGV. The CDR3 region is CASSRGGGYGYTF. As DNA, the CDR3 is TGTGCCAGCAGCCGAGGGGGCGGGTATGGCTACACCTTC.

This clone was counted a few times. V usage is TRBV2 and J usage is TRBJ1-1, with D maybe TRBD1 (6 bases). Germline lookup yields CDR1 SNHLY and CDR2 FYNNEI. The CDR3 is 14 amino acids. Trimming took 6 bases from V and 4 from J, leaving 15 bases between them. In DNA, the CDR3 is TGTGCCAGCAGGTCGACAGGATGGGGCACTGAAGCTTTCTTT. Amino acid sequence: CASRSTGWGTEAFF.

This sequence joins TRBV9 and TRBJ2-1, with a tentative D call TRBD2 (5 bases). The CDR3 runs to 13 residues. Trimming shortened V by 0 bases and J by 9 bases, and 10 bases separated the two germline ends. Germline CDR1 and CDR2: SGDLS and YYNGEE. CDR3 coding DNA: TGTGCCAGCAGCGTAGCTTATGGAGGTGAGCAGTTCTTC. Translation gives CASSVAYGGEQFF.

This clone has only a few counts. The conserved phenylalanine or tryptophan normally closing the CDR3 is absent here, so this likely arose from a read error. No DNA is shown, since the ends of the CDR3 on it are uncertain; the CDR3 is the one TCRdb lists. V is TRBV21-1 and J is TRBJ1-2. TRBV21-1 is marked as a pseudogene. Including both end residues, the CDR3 is 9 amino acids long. This chain's CDR3 is CASSKPPLR.

V is TRBV7-9 and J is TRBJ2-3, with 11 bases that match TRBD1. The junction had 6 bases not matched to a gene; V was cut back by 4 bases and J by 6 bases. The CDR3 has 15 residues. Per germline, CDR1 SEHNR and CDR2 FQNEAQ (reference sequence). CDR3 sequence (DNA): TGTGCCAGCAGCTCGGACAGGGGGCGAGGGGATACGCAGTATTTT. Translating gives CASSSDRGRGDTQYF. Full variable domain (missing parts from reference TRBV7-9 and TRBJ2-3): DTGVSQNPRHKITKRGQNVTFRCDPISEHNRLYWYRQTLGQGPEFLTYFQNEAQLEKSRLLSDRFSAERPKGSFSTLEIQRTEQGDSAMYLCASSSDRGRGDTQYFGPGTRLTVL.

J is TRBJ1-1 and V is TRBV5-1, with TRBD1 as a possible D gene (5 bases). CDR1 is SGHRS, CDR2 YFSETQ, per germline. V was shortened by 3 bases and J by 1 base, with 13 bases between the two germline ends. This CDR3 comprises 15 residues. The CDR3 region has the DNA TGCGCCAGCAGCTCAAACGGCGGGGGGAACACTGAAGCTTTCTTT. Amino acid sequence: CASSSNGGGNTEAFF.

The chain links TRBV6-1 to TRBJ1-2; the D gene is possibly TRBD1 (6 bases). This CDR3 has 14 residues. Germline V CDR1 and CDR2: MNHNS, SASEGT. The V and J ends lost 4 bases and 7 bases respectively, with 16 bases between them. CDR3 in DNA: TGTGCCAGCAGTGGAACCTGGACAGTGCCTGGCTACACCTTC. It yields the protein CASSGTWTVPGYTF.

This sequence joins TRBV10-3 and TRBJ2-7, with 9 nucleotides matching TRBD2. This CDR3 has 14 residues. Germline CDR1 is ENHRY and CDR2 is SYGVKD. V gave up 6 bases and J gave up 5 bases; unmatched junction bases: 8. Here the CDR3 DNA reads TGTGCCATCAGATTAGCGGGAGCGGTCAACGAGCAGTACTTC. Protein product: CAIRLAGAVNEQYF.

The J gene is TRBJ2-3, the V gene TRBV5-4, with TRBD2 matching 14 bases. Unmatched junction bases numbered 1, after V lost 3 bases and J lost 4 bases. CDR1 SGHNT and CDR2 YYREEE come from the germline V gene (reference sequence). The CDR3 spans 15 residues. CDR3 loop: CASSSGLAGADTQYF. The CDR3 region has the DNA TGTGCCAGCAGCTCGGGACTAGCGGGAGCAGATACGCAGTATTTT. Variable domain in full (rest from reference TRBV5-4 and TRBJ2-3): ETGVTQSPTHLIKTRGQQVTLRCSSQSGHNTVSWYQQALGQGPQFIFQYYREEENGRGNFPPRFSGLQFPNYSSELNVNALELDDSALYLCASSSGLAGADTQYFGPGTRLTVL.

This chain connects TRBV19 to TRBJ2-2; 8 nucleotides match TRBD2. The CDR3 has 13 amino acids. CDR1 and CDR2 (germline): LNHDA, SQIVND (reference sequence). CDR3 in DNA: TGTGCTACGGGAGGGCAGAACACCGGGGAGCTGTTTTTT. This sequence encodes CATGGQNTGELFF.

The J gene is TRBJ2-7, the V gene TRBV10-3; 7 bases map to TRBD2. The CDR3 length is 12 residues. V was clipped by 4 bases and J by 7 bases; unmatched bases: 4. Germline V gene sequence: CDR1 ENHRY, CDR2 SYGVKD. CDR3 DNA sequence: TGTGCCATCAGTGCCCCGGGGGGTGAGCAGTACTTC. Protein sequence: CAISAPGGEQYF.

The V and J genes are TRBV29-1 and TRBJ2-1; 11 positions match TRBD2. The CDR3 has 21 residues. Germline assignment: CDR1 SQVTM and CDR2 ANQGSEA. V dropped 6 bases and J dropped 7; count of bases not matched to a gene: 29. The CDR3 bases are TGCAGCGTGCAGCGGAGCCCCATCACGCTAGCGGGAGGAAAGGGGAAAAATGAGCAGTTCTTC. Amino acids: CSVQRSPITLAGGKGKNEQFF.

The genes are TRBV5-1 and TRBJ2-2; no firm D call. Germline CDR1 reads SGHRS; CDR2 reads YFSETQ. The CDR3 length is 15 residues. The ends were cut back, 6 bases at V and 0 bases at J, with 12 bases in the middle. The CDR3 spells CASKLGNANTGELFF. The CDR3 DNA reads TGCGCCAGCAAGTTGGGCAACGCGAACACCGGGGAGCTGTTTTTT.